The 23 T cell receptor beta chains below come from one sample, sequenced in a study of tumor-infiltrating lymphocytes in primary liver carcinoma. Germline DNA was also extracted, and blood RNA derived from unsorted whole blood. The template, approximately 500 ng total RNA, yielded TCR beta cDNA made with a constant-region primer. Libraries for TCR beta were built through three nested multiplex PCR rounds, which together made up a slightly modified ARM-PCR procedure. Use of TRBV1-TRBV30 forward primers with a C-beta reverse primer characterized the first two PCR rounds, which lasted about 10 cycles each. TCRdb reanalysed the multiplex PCR reads using MiXCR and keeps one entry per CDR3 protein. The sample yields hundreds of thousands of distinct CDR3 sequences, about three fifths seen once. Sequenced: peripheral blood. These receptors were taken from a woman aged 25 to 39 with primary liver carcinoma and hepatitis B virus infection.

About this clonotype: The junction and the germline gene differ at one end; a read error may be behind it. The J gene is TRBJ1-6, the V gene TRBV11-2, with TRBD1 matching 7 bases. The CDR3 sequence is 15 residues long. Germline V CDR1 and CDR2: SGHAT, FQNNGV. CDR3 amino acids: CVSSVIGGFNSPLHF. The DNA for the CDR3 is TGTGTCAGCAGCGTCATAGGGGGCTTTAATTCACCCCTCCACTTT.

This clonotype has a count of ten or more. The chain links TRBV11-2 to TRBJ2-2; D gene uncertain. Trimming took 5 bases from V and 1 from J, leaving 8 bases between them. The CDR3 runs 14 residues. CDR1 and CDR2 (germline): SGHAT, FQNNGV. CDR3 DNA: TGTGCCAGCAGCCCCCGACTGAACACCGGGGAGCTGTTTTTT. This sequence encodes CASSPRLNTGELFF.

On this clonotype: Since a much larger clone is just one base distant, this may be a read error. The rearrangement joins TRBV30 to TRBJ2-7; 7 bases match TRBD1. This CDR3 spans 14 amino acids. J gave up 3 bases and V 5 bases, and 10 bases lay outside the gene matches. CDR1 GTSNPN and CDR2 SVGIG come from the germline V gene (reference sequence). CDR3 bases: TGTGCCTGGGGGACCGGGACAGCCATCTACGAGCAGTACTTC. Its protein product is CAWGTGTAIYEQYF.

The V call is TRBV21-1, the J call TRBJ2-7; the listed D gene, TRBD1, was not tested against the DNA. The end of the DNA aligns better with TRBJ2-1, so the J call may be wrong. TRBV21-1 constitutes a pseudogene. The CDR3 is 15 amino acids. CDR3 sequence reads: CARTPSAGHHNEQFF. The CDR3 DNA is TGTGCCAGGACCCCCTCGGCGGGACATCACAATGAGCAGTTCTTC.

This clonotype was counted at least ten times. The V call is TRBV6-5, the J call TRBJ2-4; 11 bases are shared with TRBD2. The CDR3 consists of 19 residues. J gave up 6 bases and V 5 bases, and 18 bases lay outside the gene matches. Germline V CDR1 and CDR2: MNHEY, SVGAGI. The CDR3 spells CASSPARAASGRFANIQYF. CDR3 nucleotides: TGTGCCAGCAGTCCAGCGCGCGCCGCTAGCGGGAGGTTTGCAAACATTCAGTACTTC.

J is TRBJ2-4 and V is TRBV11-3; D is uncertain. This CDR3 contains 13 residues. Germline V gene lookup returns CDR1 SGHNT and CDR2 YENEEA. Here the CDR3 reads CVGSPRPANIQYF. The CDR3 DNA sequence: TGTGTCGGCAGCCCTCGGCCAGCCAACATTCAGTACTTC.

The chain carries TRBV20-1 and TRBJ2-7; D is perhaps TRBD2 (6 bases). Germline V gene sequence: CDR1 DFQATT, CDR2 SNEGSKA (reference sequence). CDR3 length: 15 amino acids. Trimming stripped 5 bases from V and 2 bases from J, with 19 bases between. CDR3 DNA sequence: TGCAGTGCTCAAAACCGGGACGCGGGAACCTACGAGCAGTACTTC. Its translation is CSAQNRDAGTYEQYF.

The chain recombines TRBV5-4 with TRBJ2-3; 8 nucleotides agree with TRBD2. This CDR3 is built from 14 residues. The germline V gene has CDR1 SGHNT and CDR2 YYREEE (reference sequence). The junction had 5 bases not matched to a gene; V was cut back by 4 bases and J by 4 bases. The CDR3 bases are TGTGCCAGCAGCAAGACTAGCGCGGCAGATACGCAGTATTTT. Amino acids: CASSKTSAADTQYF.

On this clonotype: One junction end does not reproduce the germline sequence, and a read error may be involved. This sequence joins TRBV14 and TRBJ2-7; D is perhaps TRBD1 (6 bases). CDR1 is SGHDN and CDR2 is FVKESK in the germline V gene. The CDR3 is 13 amino acids. The CDR3 loop reads CVSSVTGNYEQYF. DNA for the CDR3: TGTGTCAGCAGCGTAACAGGGAACTACGAGCAGTACTTC.

There are a few counts of this clonotype. The chain has TRBV4-1 and TRBJ2-1, with 7 positions matching TRBD2. This CDR3 is 16 amino acids long. The V gene end was trimmed by 1 base and the J gene end by 4 bases; junction bases not matched to a gene: 7. Germline V gene lookup returns CDR1 MGHRA and CDR2 YSYEKL. The CDR3 protein is CASSQVTLATYNEQFF. CDR3 in DNA: TGCGCCAGCAGCCAAGTAACACTAGCGACATACAATGAGCAGTTCTTC.

Notes on this clonotype: One end of the junction does not line up with germline, which may come from a read error. This chain connects TRBV4-1 to TRBJ2-3; weak D call: TRBD2 (8 bases). The V gene's germline CDR1 is MGHRA and CDR2 YSYEKL. The CDR3 contains 17 residues. Here the CDR3 reads CASSPRNSGDSTNTQYF. The CDR3 DNA reads as TGCGCCAGCAGCCCGCGCAATAGCGGGGACAGCACAAATACGCAGTATTTT.

This clonotype appeared a few times. The chain has TRBV6-1 and TRBJ1-1, with TRBD1 identical over 11 bases. V trimming: 7 bases; J trimming: 5 bases; junction bases outside the gene matches: 9. The CDR3 has 15 residues. CDR1 and CDR2 (germline): MNHNS, SASEGT. In nucleotides, the CDR3 is TGTGCCAGCACCTCATATGGGACAGGGGGGACTGAAGCTTTCTTT. Residues: CASTSYGTGGTEAFF.

Notes on this clonotype: One end of the junction is discordant with germline, which a read error may explain. The rearrangement uses TRBV5-4 and TRBJ2-3, with D unclear. CDR3 length: 11 amino acids. Germline V gene data show CDR1 as SGHNT and CDR2 as YYREEE (reference sequence). The CDR3 DNA follows: TGTGCCAGGAGCTACACAGATACGCAGTATTTT. Protein sequence: CARSYTDTQYF.

This clonotype was seen more than once but under ten times. At one end the junction does not follow the germline gene, possibly because of a read error. The chain recombines TRBV29-1 with TRBJ2-5, with a weak D call TRBD1 (5 bases). CDR3 size: 15 residues. Germline values: CDR1 SQVTM, CDR2 ANQGSEA. The chain's CDR3 is CSVENQGFTQDTQYF. The DNA for the CDR3 is TGCAGCGTTGAAAACCAGGGTTTTACCCAAGATACCCAGTACTTC.

This clonotype came up many times. Germline is not matched at one junction end, which may reflect a read error. The chain combines TRBV4-1 with TRBJ2-7, with D hard to call. The CDR3 totals 11 residues. Germline CDR1 MGHRA, CDR2 YSYEKL. The CDR3 region has the DNA TGTGCCAGCAGCTCGACCTACGAGCAGTACTTC. It is translated as CASSSTYEQYF.

The chain combines TRBV13 with TRBJ2-3, with a weak D call TRBD2 (6 bases). Deletions cut 2 bases from V and 0 bases from J, with 18 bases between. This CDR3 region has 18 residues. The germline CDR1 and CDR2 sequences are PRHDT and FYEKMQ (reference sequence). In DNA form, the CDR3 reads TGTGCCAGCAGCTTACTGGGTAGCGGACCCAACAGCACAGATACGCAGTATTTT. Translating gives CASSLLGSGPNSTDTQYF. Drawing the rest from reference TRBV13 and TRBJ2-3, the complete variable domain is AAGVIQSPRHLIKEKRETATLKCYPIPRHDTVYWYQQGPGQDPQFLISFYEKMQSDKGSIPDRFSAQQFSDYHSELNMSSLELGDSALYFCASSLLGSGPNSTDTQYFGPGTRLTVL.

The chain uses TRBV12-3 or TRBV12-4 and TRBJ2-5, with D uncertain. This CDR3 has 11 amino acids. V dropped 4 bases and J dropped 7 bases, with 7 bases sitting between them. This CDR3 reads CASSYTVTQYF. The CDR3 coding sequence is TGTGCCAGCAGTTATACGGTGACCCAGTACTTC.

The chain uses TRBV12-5 and TRBJ2-7; D is perhaps TRBD1 (5 bases). V lost 7 bases and J lost 3, with 16 bases in between. The CDR3 runs 14 residues. Germline assignment: CDR1 LGHNT and CDR2 FRNRAP. The CDR3 spells CASALTGFLYEQYF. The DNA of the CDR3 is TGTGCTAGTGCCTTAACAGGATTCCTCTACGAGCAGTACTTC.

For this clonotype: This clone may be a read error of a much larger clone one base away. The rearrangement uses TRBV6-2 or TRBV6-3 and TRBJ1-1; TRBD1 matches 10 bases. The CDR3 sequence is 16 residues long. Germline lookup yields CDR1 MNHEY and CDR2 SVGEGT. The DNA of the CDR3 is TGTGCCAGCAGTTGGAGGACAGGGGGTCGGAACACTGAAGTTTTCTTT. Translating gives CASSWRTGGRNTEVFF.

The CDR3, as DNA: TGTGCCAGCAGTGAAACACCGCAGGAAGCTTTCTTT. Protein: CASSETPQEAFF. This rearrangement joins TRBV2 to TRBJ1-1; D is unresolved. Germline V lookup: CDR1 SNHLY, CDR2 FYNNEI. Trimming removed 2 bases from V and 8 bases from J, with 9 bases in between. The CDR3 loop spans 12 amino acids.

A remark on this clonotype: Germline is not matched at one junction end, which may reflect a read error. The genes are TRBV29-1 and TRBJ2-7; D is ambiguous. The CDR3 extends over 14 amino acids. Germline CDR1 SQVTM, CDR2 ANQGSEA. CDR3: CSVENSGRPYEHYF. In DNA form, the CDR3 reads TGCAGCGTTGAAAACTCAGGAAGACCCTACGAGCACTACTTC.

V usage is TRBV6-1 and J usage is TRBJ2-7, with D tentatively TRBD1 or TRBD2 (5 bases each). CDR1 is MNHNS and CDR2 is SASEGT in the germline V gene. There are 14 residues in the CDR3. With 10 bases removed from V and 3 bases from J, the gap between germline ends came to 19 bases. CDR3 nucleotide sequence: TGTGCCAACAGCGTGGCTGGGGGAGTCTACGAGCAGTACTTC. Translated: CANSVAGGVYEQYF.

Regarding this clonotype: A junction end diverges from the germline sequence, so it may reflect a read error. The V call is TRBV6-2 or TRBV6-3, the J call TRBJ2-1; D might be TRBD2 (6 bases). Germline CDR1 is MNHEY and CDR2 is SVGEGT. This CDR3 is built from 16 residues. For the CDR3, the DNA is TGTGCCAGCAGTTACTTCGGGAGTAGCTCCTACGATGAGCAGTTCTTC. Translation gives CASSYFGSSSYDEQFF.